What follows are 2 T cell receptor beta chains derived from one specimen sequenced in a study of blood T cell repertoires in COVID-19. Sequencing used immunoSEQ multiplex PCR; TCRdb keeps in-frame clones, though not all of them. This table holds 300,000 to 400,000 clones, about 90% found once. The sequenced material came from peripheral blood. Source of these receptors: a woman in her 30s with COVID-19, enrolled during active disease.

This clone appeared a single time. DNA of the CDR3: TGTGCCAGCAGCTCGAGGGGGAAGACAGGGGAGAGGTATGGCTACACCTTC. Its protein is CASSSRGKTGERYGYTF. The gene calls are TRBV11-2 and TRBJ1-2, with 8 bases that match TRBD1. J gave up 5 bases and V 4 bases, and 15 bases lay outside the gene matches. The V gene's germline CDR1 is SGHAT and CDR2 FQNNGV. The CDR3 runs 17 residues.

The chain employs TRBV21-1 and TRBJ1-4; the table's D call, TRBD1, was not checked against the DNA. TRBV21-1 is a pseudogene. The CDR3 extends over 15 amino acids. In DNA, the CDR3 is TGTGCCAGCAGCCTTCACAAGGGGTTGAATGAAAAACTGTTTTTT. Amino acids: CASSLHKGLNEKLFF.